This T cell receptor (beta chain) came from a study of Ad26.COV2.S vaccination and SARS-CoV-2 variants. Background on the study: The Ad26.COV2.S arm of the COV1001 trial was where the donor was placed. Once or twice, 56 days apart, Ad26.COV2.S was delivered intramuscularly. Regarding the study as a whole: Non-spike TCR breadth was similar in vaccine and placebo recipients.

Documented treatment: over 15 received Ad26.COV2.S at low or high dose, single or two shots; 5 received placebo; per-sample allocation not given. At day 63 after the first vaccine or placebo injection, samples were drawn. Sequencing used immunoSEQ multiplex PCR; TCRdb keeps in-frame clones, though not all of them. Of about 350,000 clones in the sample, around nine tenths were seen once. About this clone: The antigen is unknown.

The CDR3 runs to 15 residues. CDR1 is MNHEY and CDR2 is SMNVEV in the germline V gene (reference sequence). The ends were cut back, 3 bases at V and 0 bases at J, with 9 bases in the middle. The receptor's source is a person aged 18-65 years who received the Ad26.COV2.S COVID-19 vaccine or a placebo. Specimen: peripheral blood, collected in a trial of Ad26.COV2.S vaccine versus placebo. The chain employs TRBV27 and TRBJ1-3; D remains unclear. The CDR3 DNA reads TGTGCCAGCAGTTTTTGGTGTTACTCTGGAAACACCATATATTTT. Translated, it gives CASSFWCYSGNTIYF.